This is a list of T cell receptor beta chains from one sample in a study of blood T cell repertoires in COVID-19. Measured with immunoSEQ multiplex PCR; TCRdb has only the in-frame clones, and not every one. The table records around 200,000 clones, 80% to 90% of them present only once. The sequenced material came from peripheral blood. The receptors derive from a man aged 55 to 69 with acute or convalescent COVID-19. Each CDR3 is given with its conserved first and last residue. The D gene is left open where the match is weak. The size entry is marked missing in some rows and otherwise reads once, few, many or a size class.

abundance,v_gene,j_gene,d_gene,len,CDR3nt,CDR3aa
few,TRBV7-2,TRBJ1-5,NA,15,TGTGCCAGCAGCACCCGACACCTTAGCAATCAGCCCCAGCATTTT,CASSTRHLSNQPQHF
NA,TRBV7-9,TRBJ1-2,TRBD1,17,TGTGCCAGCAGCTTATCATCGGGACAGGGCCCACACTATGGCTACACCTTC,CASSLSSGQGPHYGYTF
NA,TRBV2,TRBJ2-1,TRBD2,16,TGTGCCAGCAGTTCTGGGACTAGCGGGAGGAACAATGAGCAGTTCTTC,CASSSGTSGRNNEQFF
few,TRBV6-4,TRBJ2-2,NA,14,TGTGCCAGCAGTGCGCGGGGAGATACCGGGGAGCTGTTTTTT,CASSARGDTGELFF
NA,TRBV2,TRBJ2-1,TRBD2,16,TGTGCCAGCCACATCCAAGGGGGACTAGCGGGGAATGAGCAGTTCTTC,CASHIQGGLAGNEQFF
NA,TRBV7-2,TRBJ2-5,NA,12,TGTGCCAGCAGCCGGCGGTTAGAGACCCAGTACTTC,CASSRRLETQYF
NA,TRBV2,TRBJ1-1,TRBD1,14,TGTGCCAGCAGGGCCCGGACAGGGGACACTGAAGCTTTCTTT,CASRARTGDTEAFF
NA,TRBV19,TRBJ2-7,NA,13,TGTGCCAGTAGTCCCGGGACAACCTACGAGCAGTACTTC,CASSPGTTYEQYF
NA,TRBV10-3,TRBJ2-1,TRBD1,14,TGTGCCATCAGTGCGGACAGGGATGGAAATGAGCAGTTCTTC,CAISADRDGNEQFF
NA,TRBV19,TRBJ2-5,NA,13,TGTGCCAGTAGTATAACAGGAACGGAGACCCAGTACTTC,CASSITGTETQYF
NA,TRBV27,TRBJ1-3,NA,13,TGTGCCAGCACTTCCAGTTTTGGAAACACCATATATTTT,CASTSSFGNTIYF
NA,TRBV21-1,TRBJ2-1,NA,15,TGTGCCAGCAGCAACAGGGGGAGTGGCTACAATGAGCAGTTCTTC,CASSNRGSGYNEQFF